Below, one T cell receptor (beta chain) is given with its context. The antigen is not known. Time point here: newly diagnosed GD, antithyroid drugs for less than 3 months. Construction of the TCR library relied on RNA isolated from PBMCs. These data originate in a study of regulatory T cells in long-lasting Graves disease. Whole-study results and caveats: For persistent Graves' patients, TCR diversity was lower than for newly diagnosed ones.

With 5 bases removed from V and 9 bases from J, the gap between germline ends came to 16 bases. In germline, CDR1 is LNHDA, CDR2 SQIVND (reference sequence). CDR3 length: 13 amino acids. Arm-PCR of CDR3 regions and iRepertoire HTBI primers were used to build TCR beta libraries. From the multiplex PCR reads, TCRdb called clonotypes with MiXCR, one entry per CDR3 protein. The data show about 470,000 distinct CDR3 sequences, just under 15% seen once. In addition, the sample was reused for a study of T cells in Graves' hyperthyroidism and ophthalmopathy.

This TCR came from a woman in her twenties or thirties with Graves disease. The sequencing used peripheral blood mononuclear cells (PBMCs), collected at new diagnosis, from a patient treated with antithyroid drugs. The chain links TRBV19 to TRBJ1-1; D is perhaps TRBD1 (5 bases). The CDR3 nucleotides read TGTGCCAGTAGTGAAGACCGGGACGGGAAAGCTTTCTTT. The encoded protein is CASSEDRDGKAFF.